The clone carrying this T cell receptor (beta chain) was seen many times. The antigen remains undetermined. Trimming cost V 0 bases and J 0 bases, with 7 bases left between them. There are 15 residues in the CDR3. Germline values: CDR1 SGHRS, CDR2 YFSETQ. These data come from a study of regulatory T cells in long-lasting Graves disease. Overall study findings and caveats: Sample size was small, which may have lowered accuracy.

Construction of the TCR beta libraries employed iRepertoire HTBI primers in conjunction with Arm-PCR of CDR3 regions. TCRdb passed the multiplex PCR reads through MiXCR, listing each CDR3 protein once. The sample has about 610,000 distinct CDR3 sequences; roughly a sixth are singletons. Time point here: newly diagnosed GD, antithyroid drugs for less than 3 months. From RNA extracted from PBMCs, the TCR library was made. These data also formed part of another study, on T cells in Graves' hyperthyroidism and ophthalmopathy. From that study: HTBI primers were employed in a first-round RT-PCR of the TCR CDR3. Classification by a 13 V-J model distinguished ophthalmopathy from stable hyperthyroidism. Before onset, ophthalmopathy was predicted by the model a median about 6.2 months earlier.

The clonotype was recovered from a man aged 18 to 35 with Graves disease. This rearrangement joins TRBV5-1 to TRBJ2-1; D tentatively reads TRBD1 or TRBD2 (5 bases each). This material consisted of peripheral blood mononuclear cells (PBMCs), taken at new diagnosis, from a patient treated with antithyroid drugs. The CDR3 protein is CASSLEGTSYNEQFF. The DNA of the CDR3 is TGCGCCAGCAGCTTGGAGGGGACCTCCTACAATGAGCAGTTCTTC.